The entry below describes one T cell receptor beta chain. The data belong to a study of T cells in Graves' hyperthyroidism and ophthalmopathy. The CDR3 totals 16 residues. The V end was cut by 1 base, the J end by 3 bases, with 16 bases between. Germline V CDR1 and CDR2: SGHVS, FQNEAQ. Amplification targeted TCR beta CDR3 regions from RNA transcripts. A first-round RT-PCR of the TCR CDR3 used the HTBI primer set. TCRdb reprocessed the multiplex PCR reads via MiXCR and lists one record per CDR3 protein. The profile shows about 640,000 distinct CDR3 sequences, under 25% of them singletons. Each diagnosis drew on symptoms, thyroxine, TRAb, thyroid ultrasound and orbital computed tomography findings. Isolation of PBMCs was performed on 8.5 to 10 ml fresh peripheral blood.

The chain recombines TRBV7-8 with TRBJ2-7; D is tentatively TRBD1 or TRBD2 (7 bases each). This clonotype was sampled from a man younger than 45 with Graves' ophthalmopathy. Specimen: blood. The CDR3 coding sequence is TGTGCCAGCAGCTTAGATTGGGGGGGACAGTTCTACGAGCAGTACTTC. Protein sequence: CASSLDWGGQFYEQYF.